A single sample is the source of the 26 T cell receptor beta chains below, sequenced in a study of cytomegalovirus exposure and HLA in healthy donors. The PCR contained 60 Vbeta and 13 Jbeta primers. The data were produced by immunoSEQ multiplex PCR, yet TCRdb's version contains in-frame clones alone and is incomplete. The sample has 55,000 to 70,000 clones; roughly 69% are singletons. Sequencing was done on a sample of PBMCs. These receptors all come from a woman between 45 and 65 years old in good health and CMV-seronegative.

The CDR3 protein is CASLASAYQPQHF. The CDR3 DNA is TGTGCCAGCCTAGCCAGCGCTTATCAGCCCCAGCATTTT. The chain links TRBV6-6 to TRBJ1-5; D is unresolved. Trimming removed 8 bases from V and 5 bases from J, with 13 bases in between. In germline, CDR1 is MNHNY, CDR2 SVGAGI (reference sequence). The CDR3 contains 13 residues.

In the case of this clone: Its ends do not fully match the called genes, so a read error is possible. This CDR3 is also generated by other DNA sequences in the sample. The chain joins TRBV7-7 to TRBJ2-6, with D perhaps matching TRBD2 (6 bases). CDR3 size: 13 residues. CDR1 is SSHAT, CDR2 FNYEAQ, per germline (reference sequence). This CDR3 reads CASSGPGANVLTF. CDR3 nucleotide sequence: TGTGCTAGCAGCGGGCCTGGGGCCAACGTCCTGACTTTC. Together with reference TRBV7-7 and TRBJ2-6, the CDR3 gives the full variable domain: GAGVSQSPRYKVTKRGQDVTLRCDPISSHATLYWYQQALGQGPEFLTYFNYEAQPDKSGLPSDRFSAERPEGSISTLTIQRTEQRDSAMYRCASSGPGANVLTFGAGSRLTVL.

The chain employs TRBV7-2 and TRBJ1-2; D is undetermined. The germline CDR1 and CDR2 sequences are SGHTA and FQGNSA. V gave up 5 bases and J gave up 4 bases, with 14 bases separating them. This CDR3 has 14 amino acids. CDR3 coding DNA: TGTGCCAGCAGCCCCCGGGGTGGCGGCTATGGCTACACCTTC. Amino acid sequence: CASSPRGGGYGYTF. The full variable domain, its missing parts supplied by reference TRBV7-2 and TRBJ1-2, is GAGVSQSPSNKVTEKGKDVELRCDPISGHTALYWYRQSLGQGLEFLIYFQGNSAPDKSGLPSDRFSAERTGGSVSTLTIQRTQQEDSAVYLCASSPRGGGYGYTFGSGTRLTVV.

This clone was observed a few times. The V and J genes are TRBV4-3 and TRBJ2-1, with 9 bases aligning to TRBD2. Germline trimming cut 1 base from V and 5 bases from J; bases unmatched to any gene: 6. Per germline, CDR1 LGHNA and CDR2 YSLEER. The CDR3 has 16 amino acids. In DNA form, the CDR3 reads TGCGCCAGCAGCCAAGGCACTAGCGGGTTTAACAATGAGCAGTTCTTC. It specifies CASSQGTSGFNNEQFF.

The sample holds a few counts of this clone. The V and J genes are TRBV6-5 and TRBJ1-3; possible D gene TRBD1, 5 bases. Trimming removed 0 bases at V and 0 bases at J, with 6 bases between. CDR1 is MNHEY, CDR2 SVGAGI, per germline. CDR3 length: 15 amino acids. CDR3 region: CASSYSRGSGNTIYF. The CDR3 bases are TGTGCCAGCAGTTACTCAAGGGGCTCTGGAAACACCATATATTTT.

The CDR3 region is CASSLGQGTDTQYF. CDR3 nucleotide sequence: TGTGCCAGCAGCTTAGGGCAGGGTACAGATACGCAGTATTTT. V gene TRBV13 combines with J gene TRBJ2-3; a weak D match, TRBD1 (5 bases). The V gene lost 0 bases and the J gene lost 3 bases, with 7 bases spanning the gap. The germline V gene has CDR1 PRHDT and CDR2 FYEKMQ (reference sequence). This CDR3 comprises 14 residues.

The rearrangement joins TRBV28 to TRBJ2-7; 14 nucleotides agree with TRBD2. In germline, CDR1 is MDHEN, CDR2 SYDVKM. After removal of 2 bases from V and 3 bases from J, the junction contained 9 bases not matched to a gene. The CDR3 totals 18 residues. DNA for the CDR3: TGTGCCAGCAGTTTAGAGACTAGCGGGAGGGCCCGTGACTACGAGCAGTACTTC. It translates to CASSLETSGRARDYEQYF. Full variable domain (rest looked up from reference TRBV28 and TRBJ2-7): DVKVTQSSRYLVKRTGEKVFLECVQDMDHENMFWYRQDPGLGLRLIYFSYDVKMKEKGDIPEGYSVSREKKERFSLILESASTNQTSMYLCASSLETSGRARDYEQYFGPGTRLTVT.

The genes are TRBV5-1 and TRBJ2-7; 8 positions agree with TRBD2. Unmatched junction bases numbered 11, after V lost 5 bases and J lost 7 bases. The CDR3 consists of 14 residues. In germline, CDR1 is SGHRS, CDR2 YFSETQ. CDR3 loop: CASSLLAGPREQYF. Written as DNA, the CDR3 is TGCGCCAGCAGTCTTTTAGCGGGGCCAAGAGAGCAGTACTTC.

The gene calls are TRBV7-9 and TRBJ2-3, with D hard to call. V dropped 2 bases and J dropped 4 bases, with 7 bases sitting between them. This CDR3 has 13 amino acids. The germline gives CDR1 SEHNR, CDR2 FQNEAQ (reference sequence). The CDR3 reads CASSLRGSDTQYF. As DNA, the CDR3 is TGTGCCAGCAGCTTACGTGGCTCAGATACGCAGTATTTT.

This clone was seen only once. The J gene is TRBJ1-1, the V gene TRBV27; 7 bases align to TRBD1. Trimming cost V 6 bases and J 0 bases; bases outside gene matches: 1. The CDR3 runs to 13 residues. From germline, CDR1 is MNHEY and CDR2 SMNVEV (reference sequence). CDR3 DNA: TGTGCCAGCAGGACAGGGCTGAACACTGAAGCTTTCTTT. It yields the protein CASRTGLNTEAFF.

CDR3 sequence: CASRREGTGELFF. CDR3 nucleotides: TGTGCCAGCAGACGAGAGGGCACCGGGGAGCTGTTTTTT. V and J are TRBV2 and TRBJ2-2; D possibly corresponds to TRBD2 (5 bases). Germline values: CDR1 SNHLY, CDR2 FYNNEI. Trimming pared 6 bases from V and 4 bases from J, leaving 9 bases between. CDR3 length: 13 amino acids. The full variable domain, with the rest looked up from reference TRBV2 and TRBJ2-2, is EPEVTQTPSHQVTQMGQEVILRCVPISNHLYFYWYRQILGQKVEFLVSFYNNEISEKSEIFDDQFSVERPDGSNFTLKIRSTKLEDSAMYFCASRREGTGELFFGEGSRLTVL.

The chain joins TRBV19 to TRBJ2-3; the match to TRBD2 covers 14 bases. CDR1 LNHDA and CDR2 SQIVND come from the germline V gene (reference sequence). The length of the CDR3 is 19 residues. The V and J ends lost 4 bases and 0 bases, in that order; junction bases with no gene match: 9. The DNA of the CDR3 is TGTGCCAGTAGTACCCGACCGGGACTAGCGGGAGAGAGCACAGATACGCAGTATTTT. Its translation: CASSTRPGLAGESTDTQYF.

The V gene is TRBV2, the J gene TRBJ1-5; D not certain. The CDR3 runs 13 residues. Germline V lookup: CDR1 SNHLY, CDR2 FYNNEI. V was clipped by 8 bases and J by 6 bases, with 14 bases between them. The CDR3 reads CASGKESGQPQHF. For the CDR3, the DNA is TGTGCCAGCGGAAAGGAATCGGGTCAGCCCCAGCATTTT.

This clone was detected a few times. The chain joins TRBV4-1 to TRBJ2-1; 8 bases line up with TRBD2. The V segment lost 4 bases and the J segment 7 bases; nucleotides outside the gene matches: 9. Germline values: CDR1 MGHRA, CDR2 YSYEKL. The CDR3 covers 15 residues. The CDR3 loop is CASSRPGLVDNEQFF. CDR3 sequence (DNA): TGCGCCAGCAGCCGACCGGGACTAGTCGATAATGAGCAGTTCTTC.

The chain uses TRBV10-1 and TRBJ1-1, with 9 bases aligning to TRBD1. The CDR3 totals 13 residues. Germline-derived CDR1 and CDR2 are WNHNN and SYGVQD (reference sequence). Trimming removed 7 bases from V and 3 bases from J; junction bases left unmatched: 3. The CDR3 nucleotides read TGCGCCAGCAAGGGACAGGGCGACACTGAAGCTTTCTTT. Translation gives CASKGQGDTEAFF.

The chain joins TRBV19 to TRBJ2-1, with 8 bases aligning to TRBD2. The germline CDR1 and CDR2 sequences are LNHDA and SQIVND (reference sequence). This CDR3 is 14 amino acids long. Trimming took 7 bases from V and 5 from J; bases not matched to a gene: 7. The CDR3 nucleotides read TGTGCCAGTACCCCGACTAGCGACAACAATGAGCAGTTCTTC. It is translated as CASTPTSDNNEQFF.

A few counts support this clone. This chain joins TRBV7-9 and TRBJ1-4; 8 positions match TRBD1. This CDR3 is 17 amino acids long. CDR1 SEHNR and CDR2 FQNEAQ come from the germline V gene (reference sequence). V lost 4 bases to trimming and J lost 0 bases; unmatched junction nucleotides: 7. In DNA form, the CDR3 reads TGTGCCAGCAGCTCCTGGACAGGGCTTTCAACTAATGAAAAACTGTTTTTT. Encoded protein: CASSSWTGLSTNEKLFF. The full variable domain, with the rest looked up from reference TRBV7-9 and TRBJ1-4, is DTGVSQNPRHKITKRGQNVTFRCDPISEHNRLYWYRQTLGQGPEFLTYFQNEAQLEKSRLLSDRFSAERPKGSFSTLEIQRTEQGDSAMYLCASSSWTGLSTNEKLFFGSGTQLSVL.

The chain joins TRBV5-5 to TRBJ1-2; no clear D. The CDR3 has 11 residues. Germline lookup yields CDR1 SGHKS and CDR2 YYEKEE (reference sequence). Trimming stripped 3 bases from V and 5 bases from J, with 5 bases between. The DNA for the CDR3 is TGTGCCAGCAGCTCGGGTTATGGCTACACCTTC. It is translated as CASSSGYGYTF.

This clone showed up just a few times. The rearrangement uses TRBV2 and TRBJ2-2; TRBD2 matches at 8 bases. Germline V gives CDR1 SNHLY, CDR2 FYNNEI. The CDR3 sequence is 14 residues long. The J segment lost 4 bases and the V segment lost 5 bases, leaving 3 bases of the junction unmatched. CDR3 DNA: TGTGCCAGCAGTTACCTAGCGGGCACCGGGGAGCTGTTTTTT. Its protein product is CASSYLAGTGELFF.

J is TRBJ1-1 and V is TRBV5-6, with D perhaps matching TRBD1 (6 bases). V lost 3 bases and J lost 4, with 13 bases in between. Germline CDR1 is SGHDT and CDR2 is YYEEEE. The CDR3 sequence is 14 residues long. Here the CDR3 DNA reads TGTGCCAGCAGCTCTCAGGGGTGGGGCACTGAAGCTTTCTTT. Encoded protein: CASSSQGWGTEAFF.

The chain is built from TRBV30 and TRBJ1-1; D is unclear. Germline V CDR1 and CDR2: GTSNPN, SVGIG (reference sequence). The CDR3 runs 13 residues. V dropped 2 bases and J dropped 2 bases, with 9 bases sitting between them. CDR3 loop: CAWSTDINTEAFF. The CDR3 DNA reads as TGTGCCTGGAGTACTGACATTAACACTGAAGCTTTCTTT.

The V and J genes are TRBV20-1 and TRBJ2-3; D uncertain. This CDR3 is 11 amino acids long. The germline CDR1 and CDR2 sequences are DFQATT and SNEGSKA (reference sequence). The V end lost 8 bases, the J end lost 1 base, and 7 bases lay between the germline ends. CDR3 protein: CSFEGTDTQYF. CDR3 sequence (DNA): TGCAGTTTCGAGGGCACAGATACGCAGTATTTT.

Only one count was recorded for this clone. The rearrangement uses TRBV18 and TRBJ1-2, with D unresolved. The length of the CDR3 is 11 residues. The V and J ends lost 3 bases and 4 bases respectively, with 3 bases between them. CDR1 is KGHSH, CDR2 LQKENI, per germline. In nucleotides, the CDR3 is TGTGCCAGCTCACCCTCCTATGGCTACACCTTC. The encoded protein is CASSPSYGYTF.

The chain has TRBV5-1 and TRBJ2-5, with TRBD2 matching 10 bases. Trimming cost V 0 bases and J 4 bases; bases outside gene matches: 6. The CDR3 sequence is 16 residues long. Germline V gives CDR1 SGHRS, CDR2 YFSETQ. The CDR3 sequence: CASSLELAGVGETQYF. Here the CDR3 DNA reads TGCGCCAGCAGCTTGGAGCTAGCGGGAGTCGGAGAGACCCAGTACTTC.

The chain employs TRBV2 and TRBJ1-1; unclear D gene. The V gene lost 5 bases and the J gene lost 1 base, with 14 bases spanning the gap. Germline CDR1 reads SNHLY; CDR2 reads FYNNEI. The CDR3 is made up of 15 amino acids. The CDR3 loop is CASSHTRHPNTEAFF. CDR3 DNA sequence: TGTGCCAGCAGTCACACTCGACATCCGAACACTGAAGCTTTCTTT.

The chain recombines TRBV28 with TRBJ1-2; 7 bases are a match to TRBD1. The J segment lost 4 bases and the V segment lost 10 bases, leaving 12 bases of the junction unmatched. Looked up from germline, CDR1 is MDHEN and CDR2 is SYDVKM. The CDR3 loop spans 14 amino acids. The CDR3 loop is CATSRPGGGYGYTF. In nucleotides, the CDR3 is TGTGCCACCTCTAGGCCAGGGGGAGGCTATGGCTACACCTTC.